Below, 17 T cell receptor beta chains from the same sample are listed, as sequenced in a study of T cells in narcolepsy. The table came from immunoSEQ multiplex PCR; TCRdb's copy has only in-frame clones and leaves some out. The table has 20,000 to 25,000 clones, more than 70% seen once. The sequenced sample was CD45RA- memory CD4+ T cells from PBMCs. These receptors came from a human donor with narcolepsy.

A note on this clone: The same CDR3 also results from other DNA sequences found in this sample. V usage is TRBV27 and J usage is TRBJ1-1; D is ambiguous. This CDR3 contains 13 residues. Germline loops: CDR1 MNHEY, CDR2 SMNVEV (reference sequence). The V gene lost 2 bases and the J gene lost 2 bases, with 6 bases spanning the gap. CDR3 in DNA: TGTGCCAGCAGTTTAGGCAGAAACACTGAAGCTTTCTTT. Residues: CASSLGRNTEAFF.

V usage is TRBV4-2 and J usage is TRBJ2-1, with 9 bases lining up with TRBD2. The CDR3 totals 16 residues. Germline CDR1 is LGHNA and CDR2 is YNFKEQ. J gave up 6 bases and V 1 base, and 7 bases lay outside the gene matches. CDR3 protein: CASSQGSSGNSNEQFF. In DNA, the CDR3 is TGTGCCAGCAGCCAAGGATCTAGCGGGAATAGCAATGAGCAGTTCTTC.

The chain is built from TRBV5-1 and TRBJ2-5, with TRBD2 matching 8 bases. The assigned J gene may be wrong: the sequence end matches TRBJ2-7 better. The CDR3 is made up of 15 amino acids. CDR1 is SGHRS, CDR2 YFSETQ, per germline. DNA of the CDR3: TGCGCCAGCAGCTGGCGAGCGGGAGAAGGCGGCGAGCAGTACTTC. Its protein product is CASSWRAGEGGEQYF.

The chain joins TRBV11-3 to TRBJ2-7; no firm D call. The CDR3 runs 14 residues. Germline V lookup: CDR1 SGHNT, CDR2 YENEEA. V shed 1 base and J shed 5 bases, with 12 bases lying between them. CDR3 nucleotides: TGTGCCAGCAGCTTAGGAGTAGAGTCGGACGAGCAGTACTTC. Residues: CASSLGVESDEQYF.

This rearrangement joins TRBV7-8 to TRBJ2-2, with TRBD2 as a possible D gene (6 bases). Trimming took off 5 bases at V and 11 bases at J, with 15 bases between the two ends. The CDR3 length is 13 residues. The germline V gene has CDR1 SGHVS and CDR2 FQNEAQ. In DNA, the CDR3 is TGTGCCAGCAGCCAAGAGGCCGGGAGAGAGCTGTTTTTT. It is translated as CASSQEAGRELFF. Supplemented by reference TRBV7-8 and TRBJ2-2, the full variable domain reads GAGVSQSPRYKVAKRGQDVALRCDPISGHVSLFWYQQALGQGPEFLTYFQNEAQLDKSGLPSDRFFAERPEGSVSTLKIQRTQQEDSAVYLCASSQEAGRELFFGEGSRLTVL.

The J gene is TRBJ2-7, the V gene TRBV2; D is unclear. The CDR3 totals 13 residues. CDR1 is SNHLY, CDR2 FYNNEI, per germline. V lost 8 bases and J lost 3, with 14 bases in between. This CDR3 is CASQLKVIYEQYF. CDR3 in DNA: TGTGCCAGCCAACTGAAAGTAATCTACGAGCAGTACTTC.

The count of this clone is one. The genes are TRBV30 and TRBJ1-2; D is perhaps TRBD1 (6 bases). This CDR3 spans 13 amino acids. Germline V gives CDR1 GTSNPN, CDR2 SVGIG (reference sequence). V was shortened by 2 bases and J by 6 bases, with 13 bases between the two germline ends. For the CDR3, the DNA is TGTGCCTGGAGTCAAACAGGGCGTCATGGCTACACCTTC. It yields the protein CAWSQTGRHGYTF. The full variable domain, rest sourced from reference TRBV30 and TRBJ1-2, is SQTIHQWPATLVQPVGSPLSLECTVEGTSNPNLYWYRQAAGRGLQLLFYSVGIGQISSEVPQNLSASRPQDRQFILSSKKLLLSDSGFYLCAWSQTGRHGYTFGSGTRLTVV.

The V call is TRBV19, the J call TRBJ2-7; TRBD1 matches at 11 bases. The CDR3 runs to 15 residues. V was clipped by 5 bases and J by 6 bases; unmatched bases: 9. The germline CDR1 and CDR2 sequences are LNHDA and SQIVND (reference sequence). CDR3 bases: TGTGCCAGTAGTTCTACCGGGACAGGGGGTAGCGAGCAGTACTTC. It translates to CASSSTGTGGSEQYF.

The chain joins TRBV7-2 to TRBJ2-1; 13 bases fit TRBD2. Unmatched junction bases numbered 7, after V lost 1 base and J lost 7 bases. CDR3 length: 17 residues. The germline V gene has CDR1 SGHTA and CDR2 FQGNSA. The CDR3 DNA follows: TGTGCCAGCAGCTTAGGGCCACTAGCGGGAGGGATTAATGAGCAGTTCTTC. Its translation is CASSLGPLAGGINEQFF.

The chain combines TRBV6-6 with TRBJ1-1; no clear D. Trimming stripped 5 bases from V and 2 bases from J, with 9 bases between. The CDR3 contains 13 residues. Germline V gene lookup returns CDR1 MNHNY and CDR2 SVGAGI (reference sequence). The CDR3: CASSPDKNTEAFF. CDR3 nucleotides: TGTGCCAGCAGTCCCGACAAAAACACTGAAGCTTTCTTT.

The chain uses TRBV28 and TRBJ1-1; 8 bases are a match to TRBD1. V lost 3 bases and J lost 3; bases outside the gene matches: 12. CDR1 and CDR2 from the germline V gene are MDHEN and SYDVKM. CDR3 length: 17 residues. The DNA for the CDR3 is TGTGCCAGCAGTTTGGCCAGGGGGCAAGTGGCGTACACTGAAGCTTTCTTT. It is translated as CASSLARGQVAYTEAFF.

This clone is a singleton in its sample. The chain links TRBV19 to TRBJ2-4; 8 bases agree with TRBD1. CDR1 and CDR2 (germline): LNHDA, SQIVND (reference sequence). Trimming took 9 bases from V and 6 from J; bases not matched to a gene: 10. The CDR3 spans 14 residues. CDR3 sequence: CASQPDRVSNIQYF. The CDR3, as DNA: TGTGCCAGCCAACCGGACAGGGTCTCAAACATTCAGTACTTC.

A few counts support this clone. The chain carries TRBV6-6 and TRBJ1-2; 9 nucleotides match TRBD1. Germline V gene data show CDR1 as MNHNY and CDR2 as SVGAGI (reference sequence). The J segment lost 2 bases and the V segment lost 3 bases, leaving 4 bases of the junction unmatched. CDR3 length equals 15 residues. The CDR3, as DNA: TGTGCCAGCAGTTATAATGGACAGGGGAACTATGGCTACACCTTC. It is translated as CASSYNGQGNYGYTF.

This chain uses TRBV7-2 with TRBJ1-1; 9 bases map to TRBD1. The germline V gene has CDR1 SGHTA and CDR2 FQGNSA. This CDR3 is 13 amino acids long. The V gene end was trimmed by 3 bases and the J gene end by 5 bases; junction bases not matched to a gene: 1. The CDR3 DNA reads TGTGCCAGCAGCTTCGGACAGGGGACTGAAGCTTTCTTT. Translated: CASSFGQGTEAFF. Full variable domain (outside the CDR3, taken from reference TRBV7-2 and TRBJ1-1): GAGVSQSPSNKVTEKGKDVELRCDPISGHTALYWYRQSLGQGLEFLIYFQGNSAPDKSGLPSDRFSAERTGGSVSTLTIQRTQQEDSAVYLCASSFGQGTEAFFGQGTRLTVV.

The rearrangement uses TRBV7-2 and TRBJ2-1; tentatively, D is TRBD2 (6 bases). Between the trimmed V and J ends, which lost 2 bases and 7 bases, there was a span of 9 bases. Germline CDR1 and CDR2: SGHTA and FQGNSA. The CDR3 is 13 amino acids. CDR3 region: CASSLSGENEQFF. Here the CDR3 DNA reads TGTGCCAGCAGCTTATCGGGAGAGAATGAGCAGTTCTTC.

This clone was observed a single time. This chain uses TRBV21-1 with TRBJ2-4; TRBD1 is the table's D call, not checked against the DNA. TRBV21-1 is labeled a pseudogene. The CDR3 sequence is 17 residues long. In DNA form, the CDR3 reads TGTGCCAGCAGCAAACCTAATCGAACAGGACACAAAAACATTCAGTACTTC. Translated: CASSKPNRTGHKNIQYF.

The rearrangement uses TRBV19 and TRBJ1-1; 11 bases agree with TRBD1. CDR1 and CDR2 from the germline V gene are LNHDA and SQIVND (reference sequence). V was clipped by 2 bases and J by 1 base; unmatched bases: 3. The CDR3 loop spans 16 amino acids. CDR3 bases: TGTGCCAGTAGTATAATAGGACAGGGGGCGAACACTGAAGCTTTCTTT. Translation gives CASSIIGQGANTEAFF.